Listed here is a single TCR beta chain. Its antigen remains unidentified. The V segment lost 4 bases and the J segment 6 bases; nucleotides outside the gene matches: 5. Germline V gives CDR1 SEHNR, CDR2 FQNEAQ (reference sequence). This CDR3 contains 15 residues. Naive-designated CD8 cells lacked CD45RO, were positively enriched for CCR7, and omitted terminally differentiated effector memory CD45RA+ cells. Each donor was a Caucasian adult residing in Nashville, Tennessee. The source of the sample is a study of shared clonotypes between healthy human individuals. Regarding the study as a whole: The diversity represented, both genetic and in exposure history, was limited by few donors. Unshared clonotypes carried lower generation probabilities than those common to all four donors. Among donors, sharing of clonotypes was expected to be affected by sequencing depth.

Assay used: immunoSEQ multiplex PCR; TCRdb lists only in-frame clones, some missing. The sample lists under 2,000,000 clones, roughly 94% seen once, with around 1.2% in the top ten. J is TRBJ1-5 and V is TRBV7-9, with 11 bases lining up with TRBD1. The sample taken for sequencing was naive CD8+ T cells sorted from blood. The receptor's source is a man between 18 and 29 years old in good health. For the CDR3, the DNA is TGTGCCAGCAGCTCCGGGACAGGGGGGAGTCAGCCCCAGCATTTT. It encodes CASSSGTGGSQPQHF.